What follows is one T cell receptor (beta chain) and its context. The sample is drawn from a study of blood T cells in healthy people across ages. Donors were systemically healthy Caucasian individuals from Russia aged 6 to 90 years. Through a sample-barcoded 5' primer and a J-beta primer mix, a second PCR was run for roughly 6 to 12 cycles. TCRdb redid the calling of the 5' RACE reads with MiXCR, one entry per CDR3 protein. The sample consists of over 600,000 distinct CDR3 sequences, approximately 60% of them appearing once. This TCR came from a man aged 40-50 years in good health. The sequenced sample consisted of blood.

This CDR3 reads CSSYTDTQYF. In DNA form, the CDR3 reads TGCAGCTCTTACACAGATACGCAGTATTTT. The chain employs TRBV29-1 and TRBJ2-3; the D is unclear. CDR1 and CDR2 (germline): SQVTM, ANQGSEA. Trimming took 8 bases from V and 2 from J, leaving 5 bases between them. This CDR3 is 10 amino acids long.